The entry that follows covers one T cell receptor (beta chain) sequence. Antigen unknown. The record originates from a study of T-cell reconstitution after alpha-beta-depleted transplantation in children. The study, taken as a whole, reports: By one year post-transplant, T-cell counts and diversity largely arose from T cells that were newly produced. Surviving recipient T cells and thymic progenitors produced the high day-60 TCRbeta diversity seen in some patients. About two months after transplant, alpha-beta T cells reportedly came from several hundred expanded graft clones.

A TCRbeta library incorporating unique molecular identifiers was prepared. TCRdb re-called the PCR reads with MiXCR, one entry per CDR3 protein. The sample shows hundreds of thousands of distinct CDR3 sequences, 10% to 15% of them seen only once. This TCR came from a male patient between 5 and 17 years old who had a stem cell transplant for acute myeloid leukemia, so the T cells may come from the graft donor. Sequencing was performed on PBMCs, mostly from graft donor cells, taken 360 days after TCRalphabeta/CD19-depleted stem cell transplant.

CDR3 DNA: TGTGCCAGCCTTCCCAAGGGGGCGGCTGCATACGAGCAGTACTTC. This translates into CASLPKGAAAYEQYF. The chain employs TRBV4-2 and TRBJ2-7; TRBD1 agrees at 7 bases. Trimming at V came to 8 bases and at J to 4 bases, leaving 14 bases not matched to a gene. The CDR3 length is 15 residues. Germline values: CDR1 LGHNA, CDR2 YNFKEQ.